The 32 T cell receptor beta chains below were found in one sample sequenced in a study of blood T cell repertoires in COVID-19. Only in-frame clones appear in the TCRdb table, and some are missing; sequencing was by immunoSEQ multiplex PCR. This table holds fewer than 70,000 clones, less than 90% found once. Sample: peripheral blood. The receptors stem from a woman in her seventies with active COVID-19.

The V call is TRBV25-1, the J call TRBJ1-3; maybe TRBD1 (5 bases). The CDR3 contains 12 residues. The germline V and J ends were trimmed by 6 bases and 7 bases, with 10 bases remaining between them. Germline V gives CDR1 MGHDK, CDR2 SYGVNS. The CDR3 loop reads CASRGAFNTIYF. As DNA, the CDR3 is TGTGCCAGCAGAGGGGCTTTTAACACCATATATTTT.

The V and J genes are TRBV7-9 and TRBJ1-2, with TRBD1 matching 7 bases. The CDR3 totals 11 residues. Looked up from germline, CDR1 is SEHNR and CDR2 is FQNEAQ (reference sequence). The J segment lost 12 bases and the V segment lost 5 bases, leaving 6 bases of the junction unmatched. CDR3 region: CASSPDRAHTF. CDR3 nucleotide sequence: TGTGCCAGCAGCCCAGACAGGGCTCACACCTTC.

V is TRBV30 and J is TRBJ2-2, with 7 bases matching TRBD1. V gave up 3 bases and J gave up 4 bases; unmatched junction bases: 5. Looked up from germline, CDR1 is GTSNPN and CDR2 is SVGIG (reference sequence). The CDR3 spans 14 residues. The CDR3 loop is CAWSATGITGELFF. The CDR3 DNA follows: TGTGCCTGGAGCGCGACAGGGATCACCGGGGAGCTGTTTTTT.

The chain recombines TRBV9 with TRBJ1-1, with D perhaps TRBD1 (6 bases). This CDR3 is 14 amino acids long. Germline V gives CDR1 SGDLS, CDR2 YYNGEE. The germline V and J ends were trimmed by 5 bases and 3 bases, with 14 bases remaining between them. The DNA for the CDR3 is TGTGCCAGCAGTGAACAGGGCGTTGACACTGAAGCTTTCTTT. It is translated as CASSEQGVDTEAFF.

The chain joins TRBV15 to TRBJ2-6, with 7 bases aligning to TRBD2. V was clipped by 3 bases and J by 0 bases; unmatched bases: 26. This CDR3 spans 24 amino acids. Germline V lookup: CDR1 LNHNV, CDR2 YYDKDF (reference sequence). The CDR3 is CATSSSLYRFPGLKRPSGANVLTF. The CDR3 DNA follows: TGTGCCACCAGCAGTTCTCTTTATCGGTTTCCGGGACTAAAAAGACCCTCTGGGGCCAACGTCCTGACTTTC.

With regard to this clone: The sample carries other DNA sequences with the same CDR3. The genes are TRBV5-6 and TRBJ2-7; D is unclear. Germline lookup yields CDR1 SGHDT and CDR2 YYEEEE. CDR3 length equals 11 residues. The V end lost 2 bases, the J end lost 2 bases, and 2 bases lay between the germline ends. CDR3 in amino acids: CASSFTYEQYF. CDR3 bases: TGTGCCAGCAGCTTCACCTACGAGCAGTACTTC.

The chain is built from TRBV11-2 and TRBJ1-3; perhaps TRBD1 as D (6 bases). V lost 4 bases, J lost 0 bases, and 13 bases lay in between. Germline V gene data show CDR1 as SGHAT and CDR2 as FQNNGV. The CDR3 sequence is 16 residues long. The CDR3 DNA sequence: TGTGCCAGCAGCTCTCAGGGGACCAACTCTGGAAACACCATATATTTT. Protein product: CASSSQGTNSGNTIYF.

This clone was detected once. The chain is built from TRBV7-9 and TRBJ2-1; TRBD2 aligns across 12 bases. With 7 bases clipped from V and 2 bases from J, the junction kept 15 bases outside the gene matches. This CDR3 has 19 residues. The germline gives CDR1 SEHNR, CDR2 FQNEAQ (reference sequence). The chain's CDR3 is CASTNLRASGRGAYNEQFF. CDR3 coding DNA: TGTGCCAGCACAAATCTGAGGGCTAGCGGGAGGGGGGCCTACAATGAGCAGTTCTTC.

The rearrangement uses TRBV9 and TRBJ2-7; tentative D call: TRBD2 (6 bases). CDR1 and CDR2 from the germline V gene are SGDLS and YYNGEE. This CDR3 is built from 15 residues. Trimming left V 0 bases short and J 0 bases short, with 10 bases between. The CDR3 region is CASSVGAGNSYEQYF. The CDR3 DNA follows: TGTGCCAGCAGCGTAGGGGCGGGGAACTCCTACGAGCAGTACTTC.

The rearrangement joins TRBV3-1 (or the pseudogene TRBV3-2) to TRBJ2-5, with unresolved D. Trimming stripped 3 bases from V and 1 base from J, with 15 bases between. The germline V gene encodes CDR1 LGHDT and CDR2 YNNKEL (reference sequence). The CDR3 totals 16 residues. Here the CDR3 reads CASSHPLTRRQETQYF. The CDR3 DNA reads TGTGCCAGCAGCCATCCGTTAACCAGGCGCCAAGAGACCCAGTACTTC.

CDR3 sequence: CASRALDRRGEQFF. CDR3 sequence (DNA): TGTGCCAGCAGAGCGTTGGACAGACGGGGTGAGCAGTTCTTC. The chain is built from TRBV28 and TRBJ2-1, with D possibly TRBD1 on 6 matching bases. V shed 6 bases and J shed 9 bases, with 18 bases lying between them. The CDR3 runs 14 residues. The germline V gene encodes CDR1 MDHEN and CDR2 SYDVKM.

Only one count was recorded for this clone. This chain links TRBV24-1 with TRBJ1-3; D is uncertain. There are 14 residues in the CDR3. The V end was cut by 10 bases, the J end by 0 bases, with 12 bases between. Per germline, CDR1 KGHDR and CDR2 SFDVKD. Written as DNA, the CDR3 is TGTGCCACAGCCCCGGGGTACTCTGGAAACACCATATATTTT. This gives the protein CATAPGYSGNTIYF.

This clone was recorded only once. The chain uses TRBV24-1 and TRBJ1-3, with TRBD1 matching 8 bases. V gave up 4 bases and J gave up 0 bases; unmatched junction bases: 4. Germline CDR1 KGHDR, CDR2 SFDVKD. This CDR3 has 16 residues. Here the CDR3 DNA reads TGTGCCACCAGTGACTCAGGGGGCTACTCTGGAAACACCATATATTTT. This encodes CATSDSGGYSGNTIYF.

V usage is TRBV28 and J usage is TRBJ2-1; D may be TRBD2 (6 bases). Germline CDR1 reads MDHEN; CDR2 reads SYDVKM. The CDR3 spans 17 residues. V lost 6 bases and J lost 7, with 25 bases in between. In DNA form, the CDR3 reads TGTGCCAGCAGCCTACCGGTCGAAGCGGAGGGGACGAATGAGCAGTTCTTC. It codes for CASSLPVEAEGTNEQFF. The entire variable domain, with the rest obtained from reference TRBV28 and TRBJ2-1, is as follows: DVKVTQSSRYLVKRTGEKVFLECVQDMDHENMFWYRQDPGLGLRLIYFSYDVKMKEKGDIPEGYSVSREKKERFSLILESASTNQTSMYLCASSLPVEAEGTNEQFFGPGTRLTVL.

The chain couples TRBV29-1 to TRBJ2-1, with D possibly TRBD2 on 6 matching bases. V lost 7 bases and J 9 bases, leaving 31 bases between the germline ends. The germline CDR1 and CDR2 sequences are SQVTM and ANQGSEA. There are 17 residues in the CDR3. CDR3 nucleotides: TGCAGCGGGTCCCCAATAACATTAGGGCTGGGGGAGGCTGAGCAGTTCTTC. The encoded protein is CSGSPITLGLGEAEQFF.

The CDR3 region has the DNA TGCGCCAGCAGCCCATCAGGACTAGCGGGGCCTGGGATCAATGAGCAGTTCTTC. Translating gives CASSPSGLAGPGINEQFF. The chain employs TRBV5-1 and TRBJ2-1; 12 positions match TRBD2. Unmatched junction bases numbered 14, after V lost 4 bases and J lost 6 bases. Germline CDR1 and CDR2: SGHRS and YFSETQ. The CDR3 is made up of 18 amino acids. The full variable domain, rest sourced from reference TRBV5-1 and TRBJ2-1, is KAGVTQTPRYLIKTRGQQVTLSCSPISGHRSVSWYQQTPGQGLQFLFEYFSETQRNKGNFPGRFSGRQFSNSRSEMNVSTLELGDSALYLCASSPSGLAGPGINEQFFGPGTRLTVL.

This rearrangement joins TRBV5-6 to TRBJ1-1; possibly TRBD1 for D (5 bases). Trimming removed 9 bases from V and 0 bases from J, with 15 bases in between. CDR3 length: 14 residues. Germline loops: CDR1 SGHDT, CDR2 YYEEEE. CDR3: CATLLGGVNTEAFF. In DNA, the CDR3 is TGTGCCACCCTGTTGGGGGGAGTGAACACTGAAGCTTTCTTT. Filled out from reference TRBV5-6 and TRBJ1-1, the complete variable domain reads DAGVTQSPTHLIKTRGQQVTLRCSPKSGHDTVSWYQQALGQGPQFIFQYYEEEERQRGNFPDRFSGHQFPNYSSELNVNALLLGDSALYLCATLLGGVNTEAFFGQGTRLTVV.

This clone has only one observation. This chain joins TRBV18 and TRBJ2-7; a weak D match, TRBD1 (6 bases). The germline V and J ends were trimmed by 3 bases and 6 bases, with 18 bases remaining between them. The CDR3 contains 15 residues. CDR1 KGHSH and CDR2 LQKENI come from the germline V gene. CDR3 region: CASSPLGRGAFEQYF. In DNA form, the CDR3 reads TGTGCCAGCTCACCCCTCGGCAGGGGCGCGTTCGAGCAGTACTTC.

V usage is TRBV11-2 and J usage is TRBJ2-7; TRBD2 matches at 9 bases. The germline CDR1 and CDR2 sequences are SGHAT and FQNNGV. This CDR3 has 16 residues. The J segment lost 3 bases and the V segment lost 1 base, leaving 7 bases of the junction unmatched. CDR3 DNA sequence: TGTGCCAGCAGCTTAGGGCCGGGAGCGGGAGGCTACGAGCAGTACTTC. It yields the protein CASSLGPGAGGYEQYF.

The DNA for the CDR3 is TGTGCCAGCAGCAACCAGAGAGGAGGCACCGGGGAGCTGTTTTTT. Translation gives CASSNQRGGTGELFF. The V and J genes are TRBV5-4 and TRBJ2-2, with D perhaps TRBD2 (5 bases). Trimming pared 4 bases from V and 4 bases from J, leaving 14 bases between. Germline CDR1 reads SGHNT; CDR2 reads YYREEE (reference sequence). The CDR3 contains 15 residues.

The chain recombines TRBV6-5 with TRBJ1-1, with D unresolved. The CDR3 is 13 residues long. V was trimmed by 3 bases and J by 4 bases, leaving 9 bases between them. Germline CDR1 and CDR2: MNHEY and SVGAGI. This chain's CDR3 is CASSYTEATEAFF. CDR3 in DNA: TGTGCCAGCAGTTATACGGAGGCCACTGAAGCTTTCTTT.

The chain carries TRBV7-6 and TRBJ1-5; D unclear. Germline CDR1 is SGHVS and CDR2 is FNYEAQ. This CDR3 spans 15 amino acids. V was shortened by 1 base and J by 0 bases, with 7 bases between the two germline ends. The CDR3 region has the DNA TGTGCCAGCAGCTTAGACGGAGATAGCAATCAGCCCCAGCATTTT. Amino acids: CASSLDGDSNQPQHF.

The gene calls are TRBV5-1 and TRBJ2-4; 9 nucleotides line up with TRBD2. V gave up 0 bases and J gave up 7 bases; unmatched junction bases: 5. The CDR3 is 15 amino acids. Germline V gives CDR1 SGHRS, CDR2 YFSETQ. CDR3 region: CASSLGLAVSNIQYF. CDR3 in DNA: TGCGCCAGCAGCTTGGGACTAGCGGTATCCAACATTCAGTACTTC.

The rearrangement uses TRBV3-1 (or the pseudogene TRBV3-2) and TRBJ2-3; D is undetermined. V gave up 0 bases and J gave up 10 bases, with 11 bases separating them. The CDR3 is 13 amino acids. Germline V CDR1 and CDR2: LGHDT, YNNKEL (reference sequence). The CDR3 nucleotides are TGTGCCAGCAGCCAAGATCGCCAGGTGGCGCAGTATTTT. It codes for CASSQDRQVAQYF.

The chain carries TRBV28 and TRBJ2-1, with 8 bases that match TRBD1. This CDR3 has 17 residues. The junction had 7 bases not matched to a gene; V was cut back by 3 bases and J by 0 bases. In germline, CDR1 is MDHEN, CDR2 SYDVKM. CDR3 bases: TGTGCCAGCAGTTTGGGGGCAACAGGGGGCTCCTACAATGAGCAGTTCTTC. Amino acids: CASSLGATGGSYNEQFF.

The rearrangement links TRBV5-1 to TRBJ1-2, with a weak D call TRBD1 (5 bases). The germline CDR1 and CDR2 sequences are SGHRS and YFSETQ. The CDR3 has 16 amino acids. The V end lost 0 bases, the J end lost 3 bases, and 15 bases lay between the germline ends. The CDR3: CASSLADSSWDYGYTF. The CDR3 nucleotides read TGCGCCAGCAGCTTGGCAGACAGCTCCTGGGACTATGGCTACACCTTC.

The gene calls are TRBV30 and TRBJ2-7; no firm D call. The CDR3 has 11 residues. CDR1 is GTSNPN and CDR2 is SVGIG in the germline V gene (reference sequence). V shed 1 base and J shed 3 bases, with 4 bases lying between them. The CDR3 protein is CAWSGLYEQYF. The CDR3 region has the DNA TGTGCCTGGAGTGGACTCTACGAGCAGTACTTC.

This rearrangement joins TRBV19 to TRBJ2-1; D possibly corresponds to TRBD2 (7 bases). The CDR3 totals 15 residues. Deletions cut 6 bases from V and 8 bases from J, with 20 bases between. Germline V gives CDR1 LNHDA, CDR2 SQIVND (reference sequence). The CDR3, as DNA: TGTGCCAGTAGGTTCGGGGGGCTGGGTGTTGATGAGCAGTTCTTC. Its protein product is CASRFGGLGVDEQFF. Filled out from reference TRBV19 and TRBJ2-1, the complete variable domain reads DGGITQSPKYLFRKEGQNVTLSCEQNLNHDAMYWYRQDPGQGLRLIYYSQIVNDFQKGDIAEGYSVSREKKESFPLTVTSAQKNPTAFYLCASRFGGLGVDEQFFGPGTRLTVL.

This rearrangement joins TRBV11-3 to TRBJ2-1; TRBD2 matches 7 bases. J was trimmed by 8 bases and V by 6 bases; bases with no gene match: 10. CDR3 length equals 14 residues. Germline V gene lookup returns CDR1 SGHNT and CDR2 YENEEA. CDR3 loop: CASSPWRAGDEQFF. The DNA for the CDR3 is TGTGCCAGCAGTCCTTGGAGGGCGGGAGATGAGCAGTTCTTC.

The chain recombines TRBV30 with TRBJ2-3, with TRBD1 as a possible D gene (5 bases). The CDR3 sequence is 16 residues long. V was clipped by 4 bases and J by 1 base, with 18 bases between them. From germline, CDR1 is GTSNPN and CDR2 SVGIG (reference sequence). The CDR3 is CAWNNFVRAGTDTQYF. In DNA form, the CDR3 reads TGTGCCTGGAATAATTTTGTCAGGGCGGGCACAGATACGCAGTATTTT.

The V call is TRBV5-1, the J call TRBJ2-7; 8 positions agree with TRBD2. V lost 4 bases to trimming and J lost 8 bases; unmatched junction nucleotides: 11. The germline V gene encodes CDR1 SGHRS and CDR2 YFSETQ. The CDR3 spans 14 residues. DNA for the CDR3: TGCGCCAGCAGCCCGTTGGGGGCGGGGGGACAGCAGTACTTC. Amino acids: CASSPLGAGGQQYF.

This clone showed up just a few times. The rearrangement links TRBV20-1 to TRBJ1-2, with D hard to call. Germline V gives CDR1 DFQATT, CDR2 SNEGSKA (reference sequence). CDR3 length: 9 residues. The CDR3 is CRSEVGYTF. CDR3 bases: TGCAGATCCGAGGTTGGCTACACCTTC.